Detailed here is one T cell receptor (beta chain). Antigen: not known. TCRdb's table, derived via immunoSEQ multiplex PCR, lists solely in-frame clones and lacks some. The sample lists some 77,000 clones, approximately 72% seen once, with approximately 3.8% in the top ten. The data stem from a study of vaccination effects on CD4 cells after COVID-19. The V and J ends lost 7 bases and 0 bases respectively, with 10 bases between them. The CDR3 has 14 amino acids. Germline-derived CDR1 and CDR2 are MNHEY and SVGAGI. The ViraFEST assay expanded antigen-specific CD4+ T cells with viral peptide pools before sequencing. Isolation of CD4+ T cells took place after approximately 10 days of culture. Nobody among the vaccine recipients had prior SARS-CoV-2 infection (nucleocapsid antibodies were negative).

This chain connects TRBV6-5 to TRBJ1-3, with D hard to call. The TCR originated in a human donor who received a COVID-19 vaccine. Sequenced material: CD4+ T cells from PBMCs cultured with HCoV-OC43 spike peptides, taken before COVID-19 vaccination. Subset reported: HCoV-OC43 spike overlapping peptide pool stimulation. The CDR3 sequence: CASNAGSSGNTIYF. Written as DNA, the CDR3 is TGTGCCAGCAACGCAGGAAGCTCTGGAAACACCATATATTTT.